This TCR beta chain was recorded in a study of blood T cells in healthy people across ages (dated by TCRdb to between 2015 and 2017). About the investigation overall: Template switching captured roughly one uniquely barcoded TCR beta cDNA molecule per two T cells in model experiments. Age-related changes in TCR beta repertoire diversity were measured in the study by deep sequencing normalized with unique cDNA molecular identifiers. The donors were split into four age groups: young (average 16 years), middle-aged (roughly 42), aged (more than 55) and long-lived (under 90). To avoid experimental bias, donors of different ages were distributed randomly across sequencing lanes. Two additional independent replicas of 1 million unique cDNA reads from the same blood draw were analyzed for two donors (one aged 18 to 30 and one aged 80 or older).

Donors were a few dozen systemically healthy Caucasian individuals from Russia aged 6 to 90 years. Each donor gave ten milliliters of peripheral blood, drawn into EDTA-treated Vacutainer tubes. Ficoll-Paque density-gradient centrifugation was used to isolate PBMCs, with at least 7 million obtained per sample. Trizol reagent was used to extract total RNA from PBMCs, with at least 6 micrograms per sample. For every donor, an aliquot of PBMCs went through flow cytometry to measure the percentages of naive CD45RAhigh/CD27high T cells. Spanning cysteine to phenylalanine, the CDR3 consists of 13 amino acids. The sequence is cut down to CDR3 DNA, 39 bases in frame from base 1. Deletion took 6 bases off V and 2 bases off J, with a span of 7 bases between the germline ends. CDR1 and CDR2 were assigned from the germline V gene as ENHRY and SYGVKD. The investigation overall reported the following: Since profiling was done on bulk unsorted PBMCs, naive and antigen-experienced compartments could not be conclusively compared. There was a strong correlation between observed TCR beta diversity and the percentage of naive T cells measured by flow cytometry. Estimates of total diversity from one million sequenced T cells were regarded as lower bounds and underestimates. Because the CMV infection status of the donors was unknown, age-related changes in expanded clonotypes may potentially have been confounded. As age increased, observed TCR beta diversity per million T cells dropped in a roughly linear way, and a significant reduction was already evident by age around 41. Compared with the aged group, the long-lived group had more naive CD4+ T cells, fewer expanded clones and increased TCR diversity, suggesting age selection.

This clonotype was counted only a few times. It lacks a known antigen. One base away there is no much larger clone; base qualities are not given. Libraries came from 5' RACE. Data came from an Illumina HiSeq 2500. A second PCR of about 6 to 12 cycles was run with a J-beta primer mix and a sample-barcoded 5' primer. A unique molecular identifier was introduced onto each TCR beta cDNA molecule by a template-switch 5' adaptor carrying 12 random nucleotides. Each sample yielded at least 3 million CDR3-containing paired-end reads. First-strand cDNA synthesis was performed from all RNA using the Mint cDNA synthesis kit, with priming by a TRBC-specific oligonucleotide. After uracil-DNA glycosylase treatment, a first 18-cycle PCR used universal primers M1SS and BC2_uni_R on all cDNA. The paper's data handling went like this. Normalization of each sample was performed by random selection of 1 million high-quality reads, each carrying a distinct molecular identifier. Instead of being binned into consensus sequences, reads that shared molecular identifiers were thrown out. MiTCR, set to a Q25 quality threshold and the strictest error-elimination algorithm, was used for CDR3 identification, clonotype clustering and error correction. A nonparametric unseen species model using Euler transformation provided a lower-bound estimate of total TCR beta diversity. In-frame beta chains were kept once TCRdb had trimmed the public reads at Q25 with fastp and called clones with MiXCR. Each entry merges the rows of one CDR3 protein and shows their most common DNA and genes. The V and J calls and clone size come from TCRdb's table, not from the authors' own analysis. In this sample the table shows about a million distinct CDR3 sequences, less than 45% of which occur a single time. About an eighth of the sample belongs to the ten largest clones.

The origin of this receptor is a man younger than 35 in good health. The specimen was blood. Recombination linked TRBV10-3 to TRBJ1-4; D gene: possibly TRBD1, on 5 matching bases. The nucleotides read TGTGCCATCAGCAGGGATACTAATGAAAAACTGTTTTTT. It translates to CAISRDTNEKLFF.